This entry lists 2 T cell receptor beta chains sequenced from one sample in a study of cytomegalovirus exposure and HLA in healthy donors. 13 Jbeta primers and 60 Vbeta primers were used for the PCR. TCRdb's copy holds only in-frame clones and misses some; the assay was immunoSEQ multiplex PCR. The sample holds 200,000 to 250,000 clones, roughly 80% seen once. Input material: PBMCs. Receptors originate from a woman in her thirties or forties in good health and CMV-seronegative.

For the CDR3, the DNA is TGTGCCAGCACTCAAAACCACCAGGGCAATCAGCCCCAGCATTTT. Translation: CASTQNHQGNQPQHF. The chain recombines TRBV6-1 with TRBJ1-5; no clear D gene. Germline values: CDR1 MNHNS, CDR2 SASEGT. The length of the CDR3 is 15 residues. V lost 7 bases to trimming and J lost 2 bases, with 15 bases between them.

The chain is built from TRBV27 and TRBJ2-1; no definite D call. V lost 2 bases to trimming and J lost 2 bases, with 7 bases between them. In germline, CDR1 is MNHEY, CDR2 SMNVEV (reference sequence). This CDR3 region has 14 residues. CDR3 sequence: CASSLTEPYNEQFF. The CDR3 DNA is TGTGCCAGCAGTTTAACTGAGCCCTACAATGAGCAGTTCTTC.